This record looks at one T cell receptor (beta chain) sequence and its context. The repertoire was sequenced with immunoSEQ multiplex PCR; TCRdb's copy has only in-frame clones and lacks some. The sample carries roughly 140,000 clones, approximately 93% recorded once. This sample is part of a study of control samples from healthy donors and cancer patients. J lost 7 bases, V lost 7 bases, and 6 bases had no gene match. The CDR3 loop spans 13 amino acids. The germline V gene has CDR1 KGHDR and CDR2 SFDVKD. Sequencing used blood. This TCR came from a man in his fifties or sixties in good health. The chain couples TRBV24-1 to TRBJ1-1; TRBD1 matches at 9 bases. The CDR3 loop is CATRLSTGGEAFF. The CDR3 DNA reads TGTGCCACCAGACTTTCGACAGGGGGTGAAGCTTTCTTT.